This T cell receptor beta chain derives from a study of blood T cell repertoires in COVID-19. Study background: COVID-19 samples from acute and convalescent phases originated in the United States, Italy and Spain. In each case, the material was cDNA or gDNA derived from T cells, B-cell-depleted T cells, or PBMCs.

CDR1 is SNHLY, CDR2 FYNNEI, per germline. Trimming cost V 8 bases and J 5 bases, with 16 bases left between them. This CDR3 comprises 14 residues. In the authors' methods: How many nucleated cells were present was estimated from reference gene primer amplification. Sequencing was performed with immunoSEQ multiplex PCR; in TCRdb, only in-frame clones are kept and a portion is missing. V, J and clone size are taken as reported in that table, and D and trimming were inferred from the DNA itself. The table records tens of thousands of clones, 80% to 85% of them present only once. This clone was detected once.

This sequence joins TRBV2 and TRBJ1-5, with D maybe TRBD1 (6 bases). The clonotype originates from a human donor in a cohort sampled during active COVID-19. Sequenced input: peripheral blood. CDR3 sequence (DNA): TGTGCCAGCTCAACAGGGCGGAACGATCAGCCCCAGCATTTT. This translates into CASSTGRNDQPQHF.